Below, 16 T cell receptor beta chains from the same sample are listed, as sequenced in a study of regulatory T cells in long-lasting Graves disease. As to time point: newly diagnosed GD, antithyroid drugs for less than 3 months. The TCR library was made from RNA that had been extracted from PBMCs in TRIzol. Building of the TCR beta libraries involved iRepertoire HTBI primers and Arm-PCR of CDR3 regions. TCRdb used MiXCR to reprocess the multiplex PCR reads, holding one entry per CDR3 protein. The data show roughly 560,000 distinct CDR3 sequences, with about 16% seen just once and approximately 25% held by the top ten. The data were also submitted as part of a second study, on T cells in Graves' hyperthyroidism and ophthalmopathy.

Here the sequenced sample was peripheral blood mononuclear cells (PBMCs), taken at new diagnosis, from a patient treated with antithyroid drugs. The source of these receptors is a woman aged 40-65 years with Graves disease.

The gene calls are TRBV27 and TRBJ1-5, with 8 bases aligning to TRBD1. V shed 5 bases, J shed 0 bases, and the junction held 6 bases outside the gene matches. Germline CDR1 and CDR2: MNHEY and SMNVEV (reference sequence). The length of the CDR3 is 16 residues. CDR3 bases: TGTGCCAGCAGTCTACCGGGACAGGATAGCAATCAGCCCCAGCATTTT. It codes for CASSLPGQDSNQPQHF.

This clonotype came up many times. V usage is TRBV6-1 and J usage is TRBJ1-1, with D unresolved. The CDR3 totals 13 residues. V was clipped by 7 bases and J by 3 bases, with 12 bases between them. Germline assignment: CDR1 MNHNS and CDR2 SASEGT. The CDR3 sequence is CASKIDPDTEAFF. DNA of the CDR3: TGTGCCAGCAAAATAGACCCAGACACTGAAGCTTTCTTT.

This chain joins TRBV19 and TRBJ2-1; 12 bases fit TRBD1. This CDR3 spans 16 amino acids. The J segment lost 6 bases and the V segment lost 3 bases, leaving 6 bases of the junction unmatched. CDR1 and CDR2 from the germline V gene are LNHDA and SQIVND (reference sequence). CDR3 region: CASSITGQGASNEQFF. CDR3 bases: TGTGCCAGTAGTATTACGGGACAGGGGGCGAGCAATGAGCAGTTCTTC.

This clonotype has a handful of counts. V is TRBV12-3 or TRBV12-4 and J is TRBJ1-3, with D perhaps TRBD1 (6 bases). Between the trimmed V and J ends, which lost 4 bases and 2 bases, there was a span of 12 bases. This CDR3 region has 15 residues. The CDR3 region is CASSSTGSPGNTIYF. DNA for the CDR3: TGTGCCAGCAGTTCTACAGGGTCCCCTGGAAACACCATATATTTT.

This clonotype has more than one count but fewer than ten. The junction departs from germline at one end; a sequencing error may be responsible. The rearrangement uses TRBV14 and TRBJ2-7, with D perhaps matching TRBD1 (6 bases). The CDR3 contains 14 residues. CDR1 and CDR2 (germline): SGHDN, FVKESK. CDR3 in DNA: TGTGCCAGCAGCCAAGATCGGGGACACTACGAGCAGTGCTTC. It yields the protein CASSQDRGHYEQCF.

This clonotype was found many times. This chain uses TRBV6-8 with TRBJ1-5; TRBD1 matches at 10 bases. V lost 0 bases, J lost 1 base, and 3 bases stayed unmatched. In germline, CDR1 is MNHGY, CDR2 SAAAGT. The CDR3 totals 17 residues. The chain's CDR3 is CASSYSTGGASNQPQHF. The CDR3 DNA sequence: TGTGCCAGCAGTTACTCGACAGGGGGCGCAAGCAATCAGCCCCAGCATTTT.

The J gene is TRBJ1-2, the V gene TRBV28; D is undetermined. Trimming took 5 bases from V and 10 from J, leaving 20 bases between them. Germline V CDR1 and CDR2: MDHEN, SYDVKM. This CDR3 has 14 amino acids. The CDR3 spells CASSPTPDGYDYTF. In DNA form, the CDR3 reads TGTGCCAGCAGTCCAACCCCCGACGGTTACGACTACACCTTC.

This clonotype was recorded at least ten times. The chain links TRBV27 to TRBJ1-2; 10 bases map to TRBD1. There are 14 residues in the CDR3. V lost 0 bases, J lost 6 bases, and 1 base stayed unmatched. The germline V gene encodes CDR1 MNHEY and CDR2 SMNVEV (reference sequence). The CDR3 DNA sequence: TGTGCCAGCAGTTTATCGGGACAGGGGAATGGCTACACCTTC. Protein: CASSLSGQGNGYTF.

This rearrangement joins TRBV2 to TRBJ2-7, with D uncertain. Germline loops: CDR1 SNHLY, CDR2 FYNNEI. With 10 bases removed from V and 4 bases from J, the gap between germline ends came to 14 bases. CDR3 size: 12 residues. This CDR3 reads CATLTLPYEQYF. CDR3 nucleotide sequence: TGTGCCACCCTAACTTTACCTTACGAGCAGTACTTC.

This clonotype was seen a handful of times. The gene calls are TRBV7-3 and TRBJ2-1; perhaps TRBD2 as D (5 bases). V dropped 4 bases and J dropped 7 bases, with 11 bases sitting between them. CDR1 and CDR2 from the germline V gene are SGHTA and FQGTGA. This CDR3 contains 13 residues. Written as DNA, the CDR3 is TGTGCCAGCAGCTCCGCGGGTTGGAATGAGCAGTTCTTC. It specifies CASSSAGWNEQFF. The full variable domain, its missing parts supplied by reference TRBV7-3 and TRBJ2-1, is GAGVSQTPSNKVTEKGKYVELRCDPISGHTALYWYRQSLGQGPEFLIYFQGTGAADDSGLPNDRFFAVRPEGSVSTLKIQRTERGDSAVYLCASSSAGWNEQFFGPGTRLTVL.

This clonotype was found many times. This chain uses TRBV3-1 with TRBJ1-5; D perhaps matches TRBD1 (6 bases). Per the germline V gene, CDR1 is LGHDT and CDR2 is YNNKEL (reference sequence). The germline V and J ends were trimmed by 3 bases and 5 bases, with 14 bases remaining between them. There are 15 residues in the CDR3. The CDR3 region is CASSHGGKVDQPQHF. Written as DNA, the CDR3 is TGTGCCAGCAGCCACGGGGGCAAGGTTGATCAGCCCCAGCATTTT.

In this sample, this clonotype turned up many times. One end of the junction does not line up with germline, which may come from a read error. CDR3 nucleotide sequence: TGTGCCAGCAGCTTAGATAGCAATCAGCCCCAGCATTTT. Encoded protein: CASSLDSNQPQHF. The chain employs TRBV5-1 and TRBJ1-5; D call uncertain. The CDR3 consists of 13 residues. Germline loops: CDR1 SGHRS, CDR2 YFSETQ.

This clonotype occurred many times. The V call is TRBV18, the J call TRBJ2-5; D is uncertain. Trimming stripped 8 bases from V and 5 bases from J, with 12 bases between. Germline assignment: CDR1 KGHSH and CDR2 LQKENI. The CDR3 loop spans 12 amino acids. The CDR3 DNA reads as TGTGCCAGCAGCCCCTCCGGGGAGACCCAGTACTTC. The encoded protein is CASSPSGETQYF.

This clonotype was seen ten or more times. The chain joins TRBV6-2 or TRBV6-3 to TRBJ1-1; D gene ambiguous. CDR3 length: 13 amino acids. Germline V lookup: CDR1 MNHEY, CDR2 SVGEGT. The V gene lost 2 bases and the J gene lost 2 bases, with 6 bases spanning the gap. CDR3 sequence: CASSYGRNTEAFF. CDR3 coding DNA: TGTGCCAGCAGTTACGGCAGAAACACTGAAGCTTTCTTT.

The chain is built from TRBV5-1 and TRBJ1-5; the D is unclear. Germline assignment: CDR1 SGHRS and CDR2 YFSETQ. The CDR3 consists of 15 residues. V was clipped by 0 bases and J by 7 bases, with 14 bases between them. CDR3 protein: CASSLDRGSGQPQHF. CDR3 nucleotide sequence: TGCGCCAGCAGCTTGGATCGGGGATCGGGGCAGCCCCAGCATTTT.

This clonotype appeared many times. The rearrangement uses TRBV18 and TRBJ2-3; TRBD1 agrees at 9 bases. With V trimmed by 8 bases and J by 1 base, 7 bases remained unmatched. The CDR3 is 15 amino acids. CDR1 KGHSH and CDR2 LQKENI come from the germline V gene. CDR3 bases: TGTGCCAGCAGCTTGGGACAGGGCCGCACAGATACGCAGTATTTT. Its translation: CASSLGQGRTDTQYF.